This T cell receptor (beta chain) stems from a study of control samples from healthy donors and cancer patients. Generated by immunoSEQ multiplex PCR, the TCRdb table keeps only in-frame clones and is missing some. The data contain around 160,000 clones, approximately 93% of them singletons. The CDR3 covers 16 residues. Germline trimming cut 5 bases from V and 3 bases from J; bases unmatched to any gene: 11. Germline V CDR1 and CDR2: SGHAT, FQDESV (reference sequence). The rearrangement uses TRBV11-1 and TRBJ2-7, with TRBD1 matching 9 bases. This TCR derives from a man between 18 and 29 years old in good health. The material sequenced was blood. The CDR3 bases are TGTGCCAGCAGCCGGAGGCGAACAGGGGGCTTCTACGAGCAGTACTTC. Its translation: CASSRRRTGGFYEQYF.